This T cell receptor beta chain was retrieved from a study of response to subunit inactivated influenza vaccine. Study results and limitations: Only a handful of new T cells, the authors suggested, are recruited with each seasonal influenza vaccination.

The CDR3 length is 15 residues. The germline V gene encodes CDR1 LNHNV and CDR2 YYDKDF (reference sequence). The V end was cut by 0 bases, the J end by 2 bases, with 9 bases between. MiXCR was run by TCRdb on the RT-PCR reads, yielding one entry per CDR3 protein. The sample contains under 550,000 distinct CDR3 sequences, 6.5% to 8% of which appear only once. To note about this clonotype: The target antigen is unknown.

The rearrangement joins TRBV15 to TRBJ2-3; no reliable D call. Here the sequenced sample was PBMCs from blood, taken around 25 months after vaccination. This sequence originates from a man aged 45-69 years who received an inactivated influenza vaccine. CDR3 protein: CATSRERLITDTQYF. The CDR3 DNA is TGTGCCACCAGCAGAGAACGGCTAATCACAGATACGCAGTATTTT.